These 27 T cell receptor beta chains were sequenced from one sample in a study of T-cell memory formation after mild COVID-19. Each CDR3 protein is one row after TCRdb ran MiXCR on the 5' RACE reads. The table has 360,000 or so distinct CDR3 sequences, approximately 27% seen once; the top ten hold approximately 12%. Input material: PBMCs or a T cell subset sorted from them (not recorded which). The receptors were gathered from an adult woman who had mild COVID-19 (a few samples of this study predate the infection). Cell type and time point are not known.

The chain combines TRBV7-2 with TRBJ1-1, with a possible D match to TRBD1 (5 bases). The CDR3 length is 15 residues. V was cut by 5 bases and J by 7 bases, with 20 bases left in between. Germline V lookup: CDR1 SGHTA, CDR2 FQGNSA. CDR3 sequence reads: CASSPWGGGRGEAFF. In nucleotides, the CDR3 is TGTGCCAGCAGCCCATGGGGCGGAGGGCGTGGTGAAGCTTTCTTT.

This clonotype was picked up a small number of times. The chain links TRBV6-5 to TRBJ2-2, with TRBD2 as a possible D gene (5 bases). The length of the CDR3 is 14 residues. V dropped 6 bases and J dropped 6 bases, with 14 bases sitting between them. Looked up from germline, CDR1 is MNHEY and CDR2 is SVGAGI. Here the CDR3 reads CASSFRGLAGELFF. The CDR3 DNA reads TGTGCCAGCAGCTTCCGGGGATTGGCCGGGGAGCTGTTTTTT.

Regarding this clonotype: In this CDR3 the conserved last residue, phenylalanine or tryptophan, is missing, so a read error is likely. The chain uses TRBV3-1 and TRBJ2-3, with 8 bases aligning to TRBD2. CDR3 length equals 15 residues. Per germline, CDR1 LGHDT and CDR2 YNNKEL (reference sequence). V lost 4 bases and J lost 3; bases outside the gene matches: 6. The CDR3 region has the DNA TGTGCCAGCAGCCTCAGTAGCGGGGCAACAGATACGCAGTATCTT. This sequence encodes CASSLSSGATDTQYL.

The chain's CDR3 is CASSDLGNTIYF. The CDR3 nucleotides read TGTGCCAGCAGTGATTTAGGAAACACCATATATTTT. The V gene is TRBV2, the J gene TRBJ1-3, with D hard to call. Germline CDR1 SNHLY, CDR2 FYNNEI. The V end was cut by 3 bases, the J end by 4 bases, with 4 bases between. CDR3 length: 12 residues.

The V and J genes are TRBV7-6 and TRBJ2-3; no clear D. Per the germline V gene, CDR1 is SGHVS and CDR2 is FNYEAQ. The CDR3 loop spans 14 amino acids. Trimming cost V 0 bases and J 8 bases, with 12 bases left between them. CDR3 nucleotide sequence: TGTGCCAGCAGCTTAGCGGTAGGCCTCGTTACGCAGTATTTT. It yields the protein CASSLAVGLVTQYF. The variable domain in full, completed from reference TRBV7-6 and TRBJ2-3, reads GAGVSQSPRYKVTKRGQDVALRCDPISGHVSLYWYRQALGQGPEFLTYFNYEAQQDKSGLPNDRFSAERPEGSISTLTIQRTEQRDSAMYRCASSLAVGLVTQYFGPGTRLTVL.

The chain has TRBV4-1 and TRBJ2-7; TRBD1 matches 8 bases. V shed 1 base, J shed 3 bases, and the junction held 2 bases outside the gene matches. The CDR3 sequence is 14 residues long. The germline V gene encodes CDR1 MGHRA and CDR2 YSYEKL. The CDR3 loop reads CASSQGTGNYEQYF. CDR3 nucleotides: TGCGCCAGCAGCCAAGGGACAGGGAACTACGAGCAGTACTTC.

This clonotype was counted a few times. This chain joins TRBV24-1 and TRBJ2-1, with TRBD2 matching 8 bases. The junction had 4 bases not matched to a gene; V was cut back by 6 bases and J by 1 base. CDR3 length: 15 amino acids. Germline V gene lookup returns CDR1 KGHDR and CDR2 SFDVKD. The CDR3 bases are TGTGCCACCAGTAGCGGGGGCGCGTCCTACAATGAGCAGTTCTTC. It yields the protein CATSSGGASYNEQFF.

This clonotype came up a few times. This chain uses TRBV5-1 with TRBJ2-2; D not certain. Deletions cut 1 base from V and 4 bases from J, with 20 bases between. This CDR3 is built from 18 residues. Germline values: CDR1 SGHRS, CDR2 YFSETQ. CDR3 region: CASSLLISLDSSTGELFF. The CDR3 region has the DNA TGCGCCAGCAGCTTGTTGATCAGTCTTGATTCAAGCACCGGGGAGCTGTTTTTT.

This clonotype was seen more than once but under ten times. The rearrangement joins TRBV12-3 or TRBV12-4 to TRBJ1-3; D unclear. The CDR3 sequence is 13 residues long. Trimming took off 6 bases at V and 4 bases at J, with 10 bases between the two ends. The CDR3 loop is CASSPDGGNTIYF. For the CDR3, the DNA is TGTGCCAGCAGCCCGGATGGGGGAAACACCATATATTTT.

A note on this clonotype: Its ends do not fully match the called genes, so a read error is possible. This chain joins TRBV6-2 or TRBV6-3 and TRBJ1-5, with a possible D match to TRBD1 (5 bases). This CDR3 region has 14 residues. From germline, CDR1 is MNHEY and CDR2 SVGEGT. As DNA, the CDR3 is TGTGCCAGCAGGCCGGGACTGAGCAATAAGCCCCAGCATTTT. This codes for CASRPGLSNKPQHF.

This clonotype was picked up a small number of times. The gene calls are TRBV5-1 and TRBJ2-7, with D hard to call. The CDR3 covers 15 residues. Germline-derived CDR1 and CDR2 are SGHRS and YFSETQ. With 0 bases removed from V and 3 bases from J, the gap between germline ends came to 13 bases. The CDR3 sequence: CASSLEDRPYYEQYF. CDR3 nucleotides: TGCGCCAGCAGCTTGGAAGATCGACCTTACTACGAGCAGTACTTC.

The rearrangement joins TRBV7-8 to TRBJ2-3, with D perhaps given as TRBD1 or TRBD2 (5 bases each). Germline CDR1 is SGHVS and CDR2 is FQNEAQ. This CDR3 region has 16 residues. Deletions cut 5 bases from V and 5 bases from J, with 20 bases between. The CDR3 DNA sequence: TGTGCCAGCAGCCATTACCACGGGGCCACGGGAGATACGCAGTATTTT. As protein: CASSHYHGATGDTQYF.

The V gene is TRBV6-6, the J gene TRBJ2-3, with 13 bases fitting TRBD2. CDR1 MNHNY and CDR2 SVGAGI come from the germline V gene (reference sequence). The CDR3 sequence is 17 residues long. V was clipped by 6 bases and J by 2 bases; unmatched bases: 8. In nucleotides, the CDR3 is TGTGCCAGCAGGGCTCTAGGGACTAGCGGGGACACAGATACGCAGTATTTT. Its translation: CASRALGTSGDTDTQYF.

The V gene is TRBV25-1, the J gene TRBJ2-5, with TRBD2 matching over 7 bases. This CDR3 spans 17 amino acids. The trim removed 1 base at V and 6 bases at J, leaving 14 bases unmatched. The V gene's germline CDR1 is MGHDK and CDR2 SYGVNS. The CDR3 coding sequence is TGTGCCAGCAGTGAATGGGGAGGGGAGGCTAAGTGGAAGACCCAGTACTTC. It translates to CASSEWGGEAKWKTQYF.

This clonotype has just a few counts. The rearrangement links TRBV7-2 to TRBJ2-7; 10 positions match TRBD2. V lost 0 bases and J lost 2; bases outside the gene matches: 4. The CDR3 totals 16 residues. Germline CDR1 SGHTA, CDR2 FQGNSA. CDR3 nucleotide sequence: TGTGCCAGCAGCTTAGCGGCTAGCGGGGGACCCTACGAGCAGTACTTC. Translated, it gives CASSLAASGGPYEQYF.

This clonotype was seen many times. The V and J genes are TRBV7-9 and TRBJ2-1, with TRBD2 matching 9 bases. The ends lost 5 bases at V and 8 bases at J; junction bases unmatched: 10. From germline, CDR1 is SEHNR and CDR2 FQNEAQ (reference sequence). The CDR3 consists of 15 residues. CDR3 DNA sequence: TGTGCCAGCAGCCAACTACGCGGGGGGGGCGATGAGCAGTTCTTC. Protein sequence: CASSQLRGGGDEQFF.

The chain has TRBV5-1 and TRBJ2-2, with D unresolved. In germline, CDR1 is SGHRS, CDR2 YFSETQ. The CDR3 consists of 16 residues. V gave up 0 bases and J gave up 2 bases, with 11 bases separating them. The CDR3 sequence: CASSLAIQSNTGELFF. CDR3 sequence (DNA): TGCGCCAGCAGCTTGGCTATTCAATCAAACACCGGGGAGCTGTTTTTT.

The chain joins TRBV11-1 to TRBJ1-3; D is unclear. V dropped 2 bases and J dropped 0 bases, with 5 bases sitting between them. Germline V gene sequence: CDR1 SGHAT, CDR2 FQDESV (reference sequence). CDR3 length: 14 residues. This CDR3 reads CASSLSISGNTIYF. CDR3 DNA: TGTGCCAGCAGCTTATCCATCTCTGGAAACACCATATATTTT.

The table lists this clonotype with a count of one. The chain carries TRBV15 and TRBJ1-3, with D unresolved. This CDR3 has 13 residues. V lost 3 bases and J lost 0, with 3 bases in between. Germline CDR1 LNHNV, CDR2 YYDKDF (reference sequence). The CDR3 DNA reads TGTGCCACCAGCAGGGGCTCTGGAAACACCATATATTTT. Translation: CATSRGSGNTIYF.

The chain has TRBV7-3 and TRBJ2-1; 14 bases align to TRBD2. The germline V gene encodes CDR1 SGHTA and CDR2 FQGTGA. V gave up 5 bases and J gave up 2 bases; unmatched junction bases: 5. The CDR3 totals 17 residues. CDR3: CASSPGLAGGPYNEQFF. In DNA form, the CDR3 reads TGTGCCAGCAGCCCCGGACTAGCGGGGGGACCCTACAATGAGCAGTTCTTC.

The chain carries TRBV7-9 and TRBJ2-3, with TRBD2 matching 9 bases. There are 16 residues in the CDR3. V lost 4 bases, J lost 1 base, and 6 bases stayed unmatched. Germline V gene data show CDR1 as SEHNR and CDR2 as FQNEAQ (reference sequence). The CDR3 protein is CASSSLRGGGTDTQYF. The CDR3 DNA reads TGTGCCAGCAGCTCACTGCGCGGGGGGGGCACAGATACGCAGTATTTT.

This clonotype was counted only a few times. Here the CDR3 reads CASSAGLNTEAFF. The DNA of the CDR3 is TGTGCCAGCAGCGCAGGGCTGAACACTGAAGCTTTCTTT. The chain carries TRBV12-3 or TRBV12-4 and TRBJ1-1, with a possible D match to TRBD1 (5 bases). There are 13 residues in the CDR3. V lost 6 bases, J lost 0 bases, and 8 bases lay in between.

The sample holds a few counts of this clonotype. The rearrangement joins TRBV12-3 or TRBV12-4 to TRBJ2-7; D is uncertain. The CDR3 covers 16 residues. The V gene lost 3 bases and the J gene lost 0 bases, with 15 bases spanning the gap. The CDR3 reads CASSFGQMQSSYEQYF. CDR3 DNA sequence: TGTGCCAGCAGTTTTGGGCAGATGCAGAGCTCCTACGAGCAGTACTTC.

The chain carries TRBV6-6 and TRBJ1-6; no clear D gene. The germline CDR1 and CDR2 sequences are MNHNY and SVGAGI (reference sequence). The CDR3 is 15 amino acids. The V and J ends lost 6 bases and 8 bases respectively, with 17 bases between them. The DNA for the CDR3 is TGTGCCAGCAGCTCTGCCCCCAACCTCGATTCACCCCTCCACTTT. Protein product: CASSSAPNLDSPLHF.

In this sample, this clonotype turned up a few times. The gene calls are TRBV7-3 and TRBJ2-3; D is ambiguous. This CDR3 is 13 amino acids long. The germline V and J ends were trimmed by 2 bases and 6 bases, with 9 bases remaining between them. Per the germline V gene, CDR1 is SGHTA and CDR2 is FQGTGA. CDR3 sequence (DNA): TGTGCCAGCAGCTTATCCCCCTCGGATACGCAGTATTTT. Translated, it gives CASSLSPSDTQYF.

The V and J genes are TRBV6-4 and TRBJ1-5; D remains unclear. There are 12 residues in the CDR3. Germline lookup yields CDR1 MRHNA and CDR2 SNTAGT. With 3 bases removed from V and 10 bases from J, the gap between germline ends came to 10 bases. DNA of the CDR3: TGTGCCAGCAGTGAGTACATTGGCCCCCAGCATTTT. This sequence encodes CASSEYIGPQHF.

This chain connects TRBV12-3 or TRBV12-4 to TRBJ2-1; 7 bases line up with TRBD2. After removal of 6 bases from V and 0 bases from J, the junction contained 5 bases not matched to a gene. The CDR3 extends over 15 amino acids. The CDR3 protein is CASRQAGSSYNEQFF. The CDR3 DNA reads as TGTGCCAGCAGGCAAGCGGGGAGCTCCTACAATGAGCAGTTCTTC.